This TCR beta chain comes out of a study of cytomegalovirus exposure and HLA in healthy donors (TCRdb year 2017). Regarding the research as a whole: An earlier analysis of about 560 of the donors reported 250 to 350 Gb of sequence data and around 120 million unique TCR beta sequences obtained from 180 million or so T cells. Roughly 310 gigabases of sequencing data and approximately 80 million unique TCR sequences were included in an early release covering roughly 600 HLA-typed donors. The genetic ancestry cluster associated with self-reported Caucasian donors included 81% of the 398 genotyped donors. The aim of the study was to test whether cataloging public T cell receptors could identify signatures of past pathogen exposure. The T cell repertoires of 550 to 850 subjects were profiled by immunosequencing and related to cytomegalovirus serostatus. Besides the first cohort of 666 subjects, a separate validation cohort made up of 120 different subjects was used. To predict cytomegalovirus infection status, the study combined high-throughput TCR immunosequencing, statistical association of individual TCRs with disease status, and machine learning. To study patterns of TCR occurrence, a later analysis re-analyzed previously published TCR beta repertoires from around 700 donors and added high-resolution HLA genotyping. Rather than drawing on any new phenotypic data, the later analysis identified candidate immune exposures from TCR beta sequences and the way those sequences occurred across donors. An earlier analysis of some 500 of the donors applied high-throughput TCR beta sequencing to assess whether each TCR beta V gene segment acted as functional or pseudogenic. Donor age, sex, ethnicity and CMV serostatus were collected together with the repertoire data. Genome-wide SNP genotypes for about 65% of the 666 donors were used in a later genetic analysis, which treated that subset as a discovery cohort. All discovery cohort repertoires had been generated using a single sequencing platform. Class I and class II HLA loci were covered by the typing at four-digit resolution. The number of donors typed differed by locus, with 629-630 for A, B, C, DRB1 and DQB1, roughly 520 for DQA1, about 610 for DPA1, and over 400 for DPB1. Four to six DR-DQ haplotypes were handled as single units for association and clustering, since linkage in the cohort was strong. On average, around 240,000 unique TCR beta nucleotide sequences were sequenced per donor among roughly 430 genotyped donors of the cohort, with 15% to 20% of those sequences being non-productive. What the work shows at the level of the full study, not this receptor alone: In an earlier analysis of approximately 590 of the donors, most TCR beta V segments appeared in productive rearrangements about 87% or about 30% of the time, broadly matching IMGT annotations. Because HLA typing was missing for some donors at each locus, association tests included only the typed subset. A few of the identified cytomegalovirus-associated TCR beta chains were confirmed in vitro to be specific for cytomegalovirus antigens. CMV serostatus was the only immune exposure information available for the cohort. When HLA alleles, especially DR and DQ, strongly co-occurred, attributing TCR associations to individual alleles was difficult. V-gene and J-gene trimming of TCR beta chains was associated with a missense DCLRE1C variant in a later genetic analysis, and the association was replicated in an independent cohort. Correlated functional status among segregating V segments might reflect linkage disequilibrium, but an unknown experimental factor could not be ruled out. Only TCR beta chains were sequenced in this cohort, and the absence of alpha or paired-chain data limited detectable features. A further reported finding was that TCR beta sequences accurately predicted the HLA-A and HLA-B alleles for most subjects in the first cohort. The authors suggested that the approach could potentially be extended to other disease states and immunological phenotypes. In the study, around 160 TCR beta chains were listed as associated with cytomegalovirus. The classifier was reported to diagnose cytomegalovirus status with high specificity and sensitivity in both the original and validation cohorts. Most TCR sequences were seen in very few donors, while some public TCRs were found in many individuals. A cluster of highly shared sequence variants was judged likely to represent a technical artifact of the sequencing pipeline. Because the 87-base-pair reads could not distinguish some IMGT-functional V segments, including TRBV6-2 and TRBV6-3, those segments were excluded. In a later analysis, HLA-associated TCR beta chains showed more clonal expansion and lower generation probabilities than non-associated chains that were equally common. Sequencing depth was assumed to be roughly uniform across donors in the presence/absence analyses, though that assumption may not hold. Several of the top co-occurrence clusters appeared to be linked to parvovirus B19, influenza, CMV and Epstein-Barr virus, according to a later analysis. Most CMV-associated TCR beta chains appeared to be HLA-restricted in a later analysis, and the HLA associations seemed to be driven largely by CMV exposure. According to a later genetic analysis, donors in an Asian-associated ancestry cluster had fewer N-insertions in productive TCRs than the roughly 700-donor mean. A later analysis associated about 16,000 TCR beta sequences with specific HLA alleles at a false discovery rate of 0.05. In a later analysis, the rate of TCR association differed among HLA loci, with DRB1 alleles having the most associated TCRs and HLA-C alleles having the fewest. Over 15 rarely observed V segments, including chromosome 9 orphons, were excluded from the earlier analysis of about 600 of the donors because counts were too low.

In total, approximately 700 healthy bone marrow donors made up the cohort. At the time of sampling, all cohort members were nominally healthy, though unrecorded immune exposures were likely present. The donor was CMV seropositive and belonged to the group of more than 250 seropositive cohort members. Every donor gave a peripheral blood sample, and the peripheral blood mononuclear cells from that sample were used for TCR beta sequencing. Genomic DNA was extracted from the blood cell samples with the Qiagen DNeasy Blood Extraction Kit. Including cysteine and phenylalanine, the CDR3 has 13 amino acids. Kept here is only the CDR3 DNA, which spans 39 bases and is read in frame from base 1. From the germline V gene, CDR1 is SGDLS and CDR2 is YYNGEE. Unmatched junction bases come to 1, with V trimmed by 0 bases and J by 7 bases. A note on this clone: Its antigen specificity is not known. No qualities accompany the bases; no much larger clone lies one base away.

Libraries were constructed by the immunoSEQ multiplex PCR assay. A mixture of 60 forward primers for TCR Vbeta segments and 13 reverse primers for TCR Jbeta segments was used in the multiplex PCR. The CDR3 region of rearranged TCR beta genes was amplified from genomic DNA by a multiplex PCR assay. The Illumina HiSeq System was used to sequence the amplified TCR beta libraries as 87-base-pair reads. Per the authors' processing: A later analysis counted about 76 million unique TCR beta chains across the 690 or so repertoires, and roughly 9.9 million of these chains were shared by at least two donors. To remove PCR and sequencing errors, raw reads were error-corrected and collapsed into unique sequences using a nearest-neighbor algorithm that merged closely related sequences. To assign V, D and J gene segments, CDR3 sequences were aligned to IMGT reference sequences. For a sequence to be retained, a match of at least six nucleotides was required to both a V gene segment and a J gene segment. Rearrangements were called productive when the CDR3 lacked stop codons and stayed in frame with V and J; all others were non-productive. CDR3 was defined according to IMGT convention as the region running from the second conserved V-encoded cysteine to the conserved J-encoded phenylalanine. Sequences without an unambiguous match to a single V gene segment were excluded from the earlier analysis of a few hundred of the donors. In an earlier analysis of around 590 of the donors, a V segment was called functional when productive rearrangements were above 56.7%, and segregating when the standard deviation between donors exceeded 5%. A statistical classification framework was built to diagnose cytomegalovirus status from the catalog of TCR beta chain sequences. V and J gene assignment, in a later analysis, came from comparing TCR nucleotide sequences with IMGT/GENE-DB human TR gene sequences. A later analysis assigned CDR3 sequences and most-parsimonious VDJ recombination scenarios with the TCRdist pipeline. In a later analysis, every TCR beta chain was defined by the combination of its CDR3 amino acid sequence and its V-gene family, and reads without a unique V-gene family were dropped. As a way to deal with suspected cross-contamination and a sequencing artifact, a later analysis dropped under 600 nucleotide sequences that were highly shared and had low generation probability. For each public chain, a later analysis derived a clonal expansion index from normalized ranks of inferred template counts within each repertoire. In a later analysis, generation probabilities were computed using a VDJ recombination model fitted to out-of-frame rearrangements, and the results were checked against IGoR. In a later analysis, hypergeometric tests were used to score TCR-TCR, TCR-HLA and TCR-CMV co-occurrence, with a repertoire-size bias correction applied to TCR pairs. False discovery rates were estimated in a later analysis by permuting HLA or CMV assignments 20 times. In a later analysis, co-occurring TCRs were grouped with DBSCAN, and TCRdist sequence similarity was added when clustering was performed within HLA-allele-positive subsets. Repertoires with fewer than 30,000 or more than 120,000 public chains were left out of co-occurrence clustering, as were about 5 repertoires with anomalous nucleotide sharing. TCRdb re-hosts the immuneACCESS table, in-frame sequences only. Its copies lack some clones; in the studies checked, an unresolved V gene accounts for under half of them, and the cause for the rest is not known. That table gives V, J and clone size, and the DNA gave D and trimming. For this sample there are fewer than 150,000 clones; less than 80% appear just once. The top ten hold roughly 11% of the sample.

The sequence is built from TRBV9 and TRBJ1-5; 7 bases in between match TRBD1. The sequence came from a woman in her forties or fifties in good health and CMV-seropositive. Material: PBMCs. For the CDR3, the sequence is CASSVEGGQPQHF. The DNA reads as follows: TGTGCCAGCAGCGTAGAAGGGGGCCAGCCCCAGCATTTT.